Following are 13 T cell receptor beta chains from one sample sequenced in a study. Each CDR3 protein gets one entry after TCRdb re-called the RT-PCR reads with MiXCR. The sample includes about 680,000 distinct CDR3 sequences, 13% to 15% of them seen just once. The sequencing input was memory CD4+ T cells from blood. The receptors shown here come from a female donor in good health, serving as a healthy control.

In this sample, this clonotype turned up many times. This CDR3 is CSARWQHYNEQFF. Here the CDR3 DNA reads TGCAGTGCTCGTTGGCAGCACTACAATGAGCAGTTCTTC. The chain links TRBV20-1 to TRBJ2-1, with D unresolved. The CDR3 spans 13 residues. Germline loops: CDR1 DFQATT, CDR2 SNEGSKA (reference sequence). V lost 5 bases and J 3 bases, leaving 11 bases between the germline ends.

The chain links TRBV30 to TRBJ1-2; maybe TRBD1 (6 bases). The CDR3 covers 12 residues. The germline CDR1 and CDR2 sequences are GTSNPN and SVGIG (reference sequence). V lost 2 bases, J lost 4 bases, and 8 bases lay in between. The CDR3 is CAWSTGIYGYTF. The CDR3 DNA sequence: TGTGCCTGGAGTACAGGGATCTATGGCTACACCTTC.

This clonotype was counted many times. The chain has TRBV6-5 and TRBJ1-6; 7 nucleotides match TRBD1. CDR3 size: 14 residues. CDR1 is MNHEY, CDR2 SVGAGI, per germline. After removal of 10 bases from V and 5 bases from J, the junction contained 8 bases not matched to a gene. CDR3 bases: TGTGCCACCAGAACAGGGGTAGATAATTCACCCCTCCACTTT. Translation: CATRTGVDNSPLHF.

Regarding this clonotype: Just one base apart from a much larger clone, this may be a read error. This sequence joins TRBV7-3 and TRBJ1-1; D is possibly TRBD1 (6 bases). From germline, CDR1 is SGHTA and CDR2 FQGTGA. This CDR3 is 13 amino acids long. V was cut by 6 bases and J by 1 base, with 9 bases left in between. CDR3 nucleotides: TGTGCCAGCAGTCGACAGGCGAACACTGAAGCTTTCTTT. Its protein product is CASSRQANTEAFF.

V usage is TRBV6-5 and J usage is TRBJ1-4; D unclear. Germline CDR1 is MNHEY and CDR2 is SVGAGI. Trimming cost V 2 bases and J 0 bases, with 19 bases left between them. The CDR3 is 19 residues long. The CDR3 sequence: CASSYGRSPADSTNEKLFF. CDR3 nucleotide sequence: TGTGCCAGCAGTTACGGGCGGAGTCCGGCGGACTCAACTAATGAAAAACTGTTTTTT.

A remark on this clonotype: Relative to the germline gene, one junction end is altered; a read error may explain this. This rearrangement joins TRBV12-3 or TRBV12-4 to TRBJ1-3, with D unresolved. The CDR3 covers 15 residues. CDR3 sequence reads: CPSRYSTVPGNTIYF. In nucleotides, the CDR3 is TGTCCCAGCAGATACTCGACCGTCCCTGGAAACACCATATATTTT.

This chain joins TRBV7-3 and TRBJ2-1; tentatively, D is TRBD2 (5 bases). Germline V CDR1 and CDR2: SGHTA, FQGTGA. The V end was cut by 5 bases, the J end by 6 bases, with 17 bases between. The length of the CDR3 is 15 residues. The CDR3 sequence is CASSPTRWERNEQFF. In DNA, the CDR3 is TGTGCCAGCAGCCCTACTAGGTGGGAGCGCAATGAGCAGTTCTTC.

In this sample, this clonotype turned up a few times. The CDR3 is CASNTGSGNTIYF. The CDR3 coding sequence is TGTGCCAGCAATACAGGGTCCGGAAACACCATATATTTT. This chain uses TRBV9 with TRBJ1-3, with D perhaps matching TRBD1 (6 bases). Trimming cost V 6 bases and J 4 bases, with 11 bases left between them. In germline, CDR1 is SGDLS, CDR2 YYNGEE. This CDR3 spans 13 amino acids.

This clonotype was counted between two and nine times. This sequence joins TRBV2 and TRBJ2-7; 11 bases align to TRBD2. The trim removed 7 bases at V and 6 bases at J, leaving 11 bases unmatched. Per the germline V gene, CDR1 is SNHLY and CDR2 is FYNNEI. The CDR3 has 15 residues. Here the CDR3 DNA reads TGTGCCAGCAACTTTTTAGCGGGAGGGGACAGCGAGCAGTACTTC. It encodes CASNFLAGGDSEQYF.

The CDR3 DNA reads as TGTGCCAGCAGTCTTCCCGGGACAAGGCCTTTCTTT. Translating gives CASSLPGTRPFF. The genes are TRBV6-2 or TRBV6-3 and TRBJ1-1; a possible D gene is TRBD1 (6 bases). Per germline, CDR1 MNHEY and CDR2 SVGEGT. Between the trimmed V and J ends, which lost 5 bases and 12 bases, there was a span of 16 bases. This CDR3 spans 12 amino acids.

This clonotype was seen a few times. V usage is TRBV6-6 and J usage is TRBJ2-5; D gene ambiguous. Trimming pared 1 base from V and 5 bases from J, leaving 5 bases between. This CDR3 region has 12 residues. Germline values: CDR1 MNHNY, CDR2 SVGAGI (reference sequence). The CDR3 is CASSYWRETQYF. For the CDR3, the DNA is TGTGCCAGCAGTTACTGGCGGGAGACCCAGTACTTC.

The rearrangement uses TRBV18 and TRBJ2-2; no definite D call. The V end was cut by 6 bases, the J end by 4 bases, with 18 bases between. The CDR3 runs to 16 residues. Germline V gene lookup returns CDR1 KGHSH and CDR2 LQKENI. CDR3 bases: TGTGCCAGCTCTATGGACGGCAGGTCGACCACCGGGGAGCTGTTTTTT. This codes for CASSMDGRSTTGELFF.

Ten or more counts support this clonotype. Here the CDR3 reads CASSLGLALGTDTQYF. The CDR3 coding sequence is TGCGCCAGCAGCCTTGGACTAGCCCTAGGGACAGATACGCAGTATTTT. This sequence joins TRBV5-1 and TRBJ2-3, with 8 nucleotides matching TRBD2. This CDR3 contains 16 residues. Germline-derived CDR1 and CDR2 are SGHRS and YFSETQ. V trimming: 4 bases; J trimming: 3 bases; junction bases outside the gene matches: 10. The whole variable domain, remainder taken from reference TRBV5-1 and TRBJ2-3, is KAGVTQTPRYLIKTRGQQVTLSCSPISGHRSVSWYQQTPGQGLQFLFEYFSETQRNKGNFPGRFSGRQFSNSRSEMNVSTLELGDSALYLCASSLGLALGTDTQYFGPGTRLTVL.